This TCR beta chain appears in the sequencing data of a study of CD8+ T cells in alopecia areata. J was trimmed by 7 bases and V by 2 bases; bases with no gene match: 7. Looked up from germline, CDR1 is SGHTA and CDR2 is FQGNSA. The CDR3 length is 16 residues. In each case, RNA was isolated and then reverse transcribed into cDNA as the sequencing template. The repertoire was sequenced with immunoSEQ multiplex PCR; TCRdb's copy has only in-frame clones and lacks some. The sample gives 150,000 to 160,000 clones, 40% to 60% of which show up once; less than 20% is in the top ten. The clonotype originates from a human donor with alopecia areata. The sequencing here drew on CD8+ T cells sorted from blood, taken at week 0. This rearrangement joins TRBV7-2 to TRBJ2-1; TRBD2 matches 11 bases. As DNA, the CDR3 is TGTGCCAGCAGCTTACCTCTAGCGGGGGGAGGTAATGAGCAGTTCTTC. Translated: CASSLPLAGGGNEQFF.